These 2 T cell receptor beta chains share one sample of origin, sequenced in a study of CD8 T cells in ankylosing spondylitis. Broader study findings: A TCR beta motif of fewer than ten highly homologous variants seemed to mark ankylosing spondylitis blood.

TCRdb passed the 5' RACE reads through MiXCR, listing each CDR3 protein once. The profile covers about 750,000 distinct CDR3 sequences, with 15% to 20% appearing a single time and 19% taken by the ten largest. Their specific antigens are unknown. The sequenced sample was blood, either unsorted or a sorted T cell fraction (not recorded which). All receptors come from a male donor with ankylosing spondylitis.

The chain links TRBV10-3 to TRBJ2-1, with TRBD2 identical over 9 bases. The CDR3 extends over 16 amino acids. Looked up from germline, CDR1 is ENHRY and CDR2 is SYGVKD. Trimming took 7 bases from V and 4 from J; bases not matched to a gene: 11. CDR3 sequence: CAITARLAEGYNEQFF. In DNA form, the CDR3 reads TGTGCCATCACTGCCAGACTAGCGGAGGGATACAATGAGCAGTTCTTC.

This clonotype was found a few times. The gene calls are TRBV7-9 and TRBJ2-7; 9 bases align to TRBD1. V lost 4 bases, J lost 5 bases, and 9 bases stayed unmatched. The CDR3 loop spans 15 amino acids. CDR1 is SEHNR, CDR2 FQNEAQ, per germline (reference sequence). This CDR3 is CASSSAGTGSHEQYF. In DNA form, the CDR3 reads TGTGCCAGCAGCTCAGCCGGGACAGGGTCCCACGAGCAGTACTTC.